The TCR beta chain described here comes from a study of blood T cells in healthy people across ages. The study's findings and limits: Older age went with lower TCR beta diversity per million T cells, in a roughly linear way. It was the long-lived donors that had more naive CD4+ cells and higher diversity than aged donors.

Every participating donor contributed about 10 milliliters of peripheral blood through a draw. This clonotype was found a few times. No antigen is known for it. The V end was cut by 7 bases, the J end by 3 bases, with 13 bases between. The CDR3 spans 13 residues. Germline values: CDR1 MNHEY, CDR2 SVGAGI. It was with a sample-barcoded 5' primer and a J-beta primer mix that a second PCR of roughly 7 to 12 cycles was run. Via MiXCR, TCRdb re-called the 5' RACE reads, giving one row per CDR3 protein. Found here are 1.5 million to 2 million distinct CDR3 sequences, about 49% of them singletons; the top ten hold over 2%.

Sequencing was done on a sample of blood. The V call is TRBV6-5, the J call TRBJ2-7; D is unresolved. The receptor's source is a woman between 40 and 55 years old in good health. This CDR3 is CASTPDTGYEQYF. CDR3 nucleotide sequence: TGTGCCAGCACCCCTGACACCGGCTACGAGCAGTACTTC.